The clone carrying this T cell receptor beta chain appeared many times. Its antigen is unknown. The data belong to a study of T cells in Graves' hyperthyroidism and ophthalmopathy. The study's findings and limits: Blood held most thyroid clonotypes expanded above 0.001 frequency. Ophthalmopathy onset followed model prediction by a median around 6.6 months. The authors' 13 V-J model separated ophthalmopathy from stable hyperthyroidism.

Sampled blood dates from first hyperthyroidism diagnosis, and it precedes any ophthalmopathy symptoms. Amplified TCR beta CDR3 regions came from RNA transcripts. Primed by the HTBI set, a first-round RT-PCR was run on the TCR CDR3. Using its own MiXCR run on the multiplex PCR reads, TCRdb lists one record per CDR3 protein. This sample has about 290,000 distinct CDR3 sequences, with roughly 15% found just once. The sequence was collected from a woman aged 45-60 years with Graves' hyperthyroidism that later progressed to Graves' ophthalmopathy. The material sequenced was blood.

CDR3 region: CASSFTHRGYQPQHF. CDR3 nucleotide sequence: TGTGCCAGCAGTTTTACTCACAGGGGCTATCAGCCCCAGCATTTT. The V call is TRBV28, the J call TRBJ1-5; 7 nucleotides match TRBD1. The CDR3 covers 15 residues. Trimming took 3 bases from V and 5 from J; bases not matched to a gene: 7. CDR1 and CDR2 from the germline V gene are MDHEN and SYDVKM.